Following are 16 T cell receptor beta chains from one sample sequenced in a study of blood T cell repertoires in COVID-19. Produced via immunoSEQ multiplex PCR; TCRdb's table is partial and in-frame only. This sample yields approximately 250,000 clones, of which around 90% are seen a single time; more than 8.5% belongs to the top ten. Material: peripheral blood. These receptor sequences come from a woman aged 70-85 years with COVID-19, enrolled during active disease.

The chain recombines TRBV5-6 with TRBJ2-2; 9 bases are shared with TRBD1. The J segment lost 3 bases and the V segment lost 2 bases, leaving 11 bases of the junction unmatched. Germline V gives CDR1 SGHDT, CDR2 YYEEEE. This CDR3 region has 18 residues. CDR3 bases: TGTGCCAGCAGCTTAGCTGGGGGACAGGGATTTCACACCGGGGAGCTGTTTTTT. This codes for CASSLAGGQGFHTGELFF.

The chain combines TRBV11-1 with TRBJ2-1, with 8 bases aligning to TRBD1. The CDR3 contains 14 residues. Germline CDR1 and CDR2: SGHAT and FQDESV (reference sequence). The trim removed 5 bases at V and 1 base at J, leaving 1 base unmatched. The chain's CDR3 is CASSRQGSYNEQFF. Here the CDR3 DNA reads TGTGCCAGCAGCCGACAGGGGTCCTACAATGAGCAGTTCTTC.

There are a few counts of this clone. The chain is built from TRBV2 and TRBJ1-4; 9 bases map to TRBD1. Germline trimming cut 4 bases from V and 0 bases from J; bases unmatched to any gene: 3. Per the germline V gene, CDR1 is SNHLY and CDR2 is FYNNEI. The CDR3 consists of 16 residues. This chain's CDR3 is CASSGGQGATNEKLFF. Written as DNA, the CDR3 is TGTGCCAGCAGTGGGGGACAGGGCGCAACTAATGAAAAACTGTTTTTT.

This chain connects TRBV15 to TRBJ1-3; weak D call: TRBD1 (6 bases). In germline, CDR1 is LNHNV, CDR2 YYDKDF (reference sequence). Trimming shortened V by 3 bases and J by 0 bases, and 12 bases separated the two germline ends. The CDR3 consists of 16 residues. For the CDR3, the DNA is TGTGCCACCAGCAGGGTAACAGGGCTCTCTGGAAACACCATATATTTT. Translating gives CATSRVTGLSGNTIYF. Drawing the rest from reference TRBV15 and TRBJ1-3, the complete variable domain is DAMVIQNPRYQVTQFGKPVTLSCSQTLNHNVMYWYQQKSSQAPKLLFHYYDKDFNNEADTPDNFQSRRPNTSFCFLDIRSPGLGDTAMYLCATSRVTGLSGNTIYFGEGSWLTVV.

The rearrangement uses TRBV15 and TRBJ2-7; TRBD1 aligns across 7 bases. The length of the CDR3 is 14 residues. V dropped 0 bases and J dropped 6; count of bases not matched to a gene: 5. Looked up from germline, CDR1 is LNHNV and CDR2 is YYDKDF (reference sequence). DNA of the CDR3: TGTGCCACCAGCAGAGAACCAGGGGGTCTCGAGCAGTACTTC. Translation: CATSREPGGLEQYF. Complete variable domain (other parts from reference TRBV15 and TRBJ2-7): DAMVIQNPRYQVTQFGKPVTLSCSQTLNHNVMYWYQQKSSQAPKLLFHYYDKDFNNEADTPDNFQSRRPNTSFCFLDIRSPGLGDTAMYLCATSREPGGLEQYFGPGTRLTVT.

The J gene is TRBJ1-6, the V gene TRBV4-1; the D gene is possibly TRBD1 (5 bases). The CDR3 spans 18 residues. V lost 0 bases to trimming and J lost 5 bases, with 17 bases between them. Per germline, CDR1 MGHRA and CDR2 YSYEKL. CDR3 amino acids: CASSQDGGDTGDNSPLHF. CDR3 sequence (DNA): TGCGCCAGCAGCCAAGATGGAGGGGATACAGGCGATAATTCACCCCTCCACTTT.

This sequence joins TRBV18 and TRBJ1-1, with D perhaps TRBD1 (5 bases). V shed 4 bases and J shed 6 bases, with 21 bases lying between them. The CDR3 spans 16 residues. Germline V gives CDR1 KGHSH, CDR2 LQKENI. CDR3 amino acids: CASSQDTKFPSPEAFF. CDR3 bases: TGTGCCAGCTCACAGGACACCAAATTCCCAAGTCCTGAAGCTTTCTTT.

The chain joins TRBV3-1 (or the pseudogene TRBV3-2) to TRBJ2-5; 11 bases fit TRBD1. The CDR3 is made up of 16 amino acids. Looked up from germline, CDR1 is LGHDT and CDR2 is YNNKEL (reference sequence). V lost 4 bases, J lost 4 bases, and 8 bases stayed unmatched. CDR3 DNA sequence: TGTGCCAGCAGCCCAAGGAGGACAGGGGGCCCAGAGACCCAGTACTTC. Translation gives CASSPRRTGGPETQYF.

V is TRBV5-4 and J is TRBJ2-3; the D gene is possibly TRBD2 (6 bases). V was clipped by 2 bases and J by 1 base, with 14 bases between them. The CDR3 is 16 residues long. Germline assignment: CDR1 SGHNT and CDR2 YYREEE (reference sequence). CDR3 loop: CASSLDISGRTDTQYF. Written as DNA, the CDR3 is TGTGCCAGCAGCTTAGATATTAGCGGCCGCACAGATACGCAGTATTTT.

A few counts support this clone. The chain links TRBV11-2 to TRBJ2-7; tentative D call: TRBD2 (6 bases). The CDR3 consists of 15 residues. The germline V gene has CDR1 SGHAT and CDR2 FQNNGV. Between the trimmed V and J ends, which lost 7 bases and 0 bases, there was a span of 16 bases. The CDR3 region has the DNA TGTGCCAGCACCGGTACGGGGGTTCACTCCTACGAGCAGTACTTC. Translated: CASTGTGVHSYEQYF.

V and J are TRBV5-1 and TRBJ1-1; TRBD1 aligns across 9 bases. The CDR3 runs 13 residues. Per the germline V gene, CDR1 is SGHRS and CDR2 is YFSETQ. With 4 bases clipped from V and 9 bases from J, the junction kept 7 bases outside the gene matches. CDR3 DNA sequence: TGCGCCAGCAGCCCCACAGGGGGCGCAAAAGCTTTCTTT. It encodes CASSPTGGAKAFF.

The rearrangement links TRBV27 to TRBJ2-1; 9 positions match TRBD2. This CDR3 spans 14 amino acids. Germline CDR1 reads MNHEY; CDR2 reads SMNVEV (reference sequence). The V and J ends lost 6 bases and 5 bases, in that order; junction bases with no gene match: 5. This chain's CDR3 is CASSSSGNDNEQFF. CDR3 nucleotides: TGTGCCAGCAGCTCTAGCGGGAACGACAATGAGCAGTTCTTC.

CDR3 nucleotide sequence: TGTGCCAGCAGACTCAATAACTATGGCTACACCTTC. Amino acid sequence: CASRLNNYGYTF. This chain links TRBV28 with TRBJ1-2; D not resolved. This CDR3 is 12 amino acids long. Germline loops: CDR1 MDHEN, CDR2 SYDVKM. Trimming stripped 6 bases from V and 1 base from J, with 6 bases between.

The chain uses TRBV6-5 and TRBJ2-3; 7 bases align to TRBD2. With V trimmed by 7 bases and J by 2 bases, 6 bases remained unmatched. Germline V gene data show CDR1 as MNHEY and CDR2 as SVGAGI. CDR3 length equals 14 residues. In DNA, the CDR3 is TGTGCCAGCAAGCTAGCGGAAGCCACAGATACGCAGTATTTT. Translated: CASKLAEATDTQYF.

The rearrangement joins TRBV6-5 to TRBJ2-3; no clear D. The CDR3 extends over 16 amino acids. V was pared by 4 bases and J by 0 bases, with 14 bases between. Looked up from germline, CDR1 is MNHEY and CDR2 is SVGAGI. The CDR3 region is CASSSLGGASTDTQYF. DNA of the CDR3: TGTGCCAGCAGTTCCCTCGGCGGTGCTAGCACAGATACGCAGTATTTT.

The rearrangement links TRBV19 to TRBJ1-4; D call uncertain. The CDR3 contains 12 residues. Trimming left V 5 bases short and J 5 bases short, with 6 bases between. The germline V gene encodes CDR1 LNHDA and CDR2 SQIVND (reference sequence). The CDR3 loop reads CASSASNEKLFF. In DNA, the CDR3 is TGTGCCAGTAGTGCAAGCAATGAAAAACTGTTTTTT.